These T cell receptor beta chains were read from a single sample in a study of CD8+ T cells in alopecia areata. Assay used: immunoSEQ multiplex PCR; TCRdb lists only in-frame clones, some missing. The table has 55,000 to 70,000 clones, 45% to 50% seen once. The input for sequencing was CD8+ T cells sorted from blood, taken at week 0. These receptors all come from a human donor with alopecia areata. Each CDR3 is given with its conserved first and last residue. A D gene is named only where the DNA matches it firmly. Clone size, where shown, is once, few, many, or a class for clones that have expanded.

j_gene,abundance,v_gene,d_gene,CDR3aa,CDR3nt
TRBJ2-3,.,TRBV12-5,.,CASGHAGDTQYF,TGTGCTAGTGGCCACGCCGGGGATACGCAGTATTTT
TRBJ2-2,.,TRBV30,TRBD1,CAWRQGTGELFF,TGTGCCTGGAGACAGGGGACCGGGGAGCTGTTTTTT
TRBJ2-5,.,TRBV6-6,.,CASSSPGDGQETQYF,TGTGCCAGCAGTTCCCCCGGGGATGGCCAAGAGACCCAGTACTTC
TRBJ1-2,.,TRBV29-1,.,CSVEDPLGSGGYTF,TGCAGCGTTGAAGACCCCCTAGGGTCGGGTGGCTACACCTTC
TRBJ2-7,.,TRBV6-1,TRBD1,CASSDRTGYEQYF,TGTGCCAGCAGTGACAGGACAGGGTATGAGCAGTACTTC
TRBJ2-7,.,TRBV7-9,.,CASSLAGLSYEQYF,TGTGCCAGCAGCTTAGCTGGCCTCTCCTACGAGCAGTACTTC
TRBJ2-5,.,TRBV11-2,TRBD1,CASSSYRGQETQYF,TGTGCCAGCAGTTCTTACAGGGGGCAAGAGACCCAGTACTTC
TRBJ2-1,few,TRBV11-2,.,CASSPLFDRYHYYNEQFF,TGTGCCAGCAGCCCTCTCTTCGACAGATACCATTACTACAATGAGCAGTTCTTC
TRBJ2-3,.,TRBV15,.,CATSTSVGSRTDTQYF,TGTGCCACCAGCACCTCGGTGGGTAGCCGCACAGATACGCAGTATTTT
TRBJ2-1,few,TRBV19,TRBD1,CASSPGGNNEQFF,TGTGCCAGCAGCCCAGGGGGTAACAATGAGCAGTTCTTC
TRBJ1-2,.,TRBV4-1,.,CASSQTEGNYGYTF,TGCGCCAGCAGCCAGACCGAGGGGAACTATGGCTACACCTTC
TRBJ2-3,.,TRBV9,.,CASSASGLRTDTQYF,TGTGCCAGCAGCGCGAGCGGGCTACGCACAGATACGCAGTATTTT
TRBJ2-1,few,TRBV7-3,.,CASSSPPSVEQFF,TGTGCCAGCAGCTCGCCGCCTAGCGTTGAGCAGTTCTTC
TRBJ1-3,few,TRBV6-1,.,CASWGNTIYF,TGTGCCAGCTGGGGAAACACCATATATTTT
TRBJ1-1,few,TRBV13,.,CASSWGLSTEAFF,TGTGCCAGCAGCTGGGGACTGAGCACTGAAGCTTTCTTT
TRBJ2-4,many,TRBV27,.,CASSLYPDSRNIQYF,TGTGCCAGCAGTTTATACCCGGACAGTAGGAACATTCAGTACTTC
TRBJ2-5,.,TRBV25-1,.,CASTSGWTQYF,TGTGCCAGCACATCCGGGTGGACCCAGTACTTC
TRBJ1-5,.,TRBV27,TRBD1,CASSLGTGGNQPQHF,TGTGCCAGCAGTTTAGGGACAGGGGGCAATCAGCCCCAGCATTTT
TRBJ2-7,.,TRBV29-1,TRBD2,CSVIAGTLYEQYF,TGCAGCGTTATAGCGGGTACCCTTTACGAGCAGTACTTC
TRBJ2-5,.,TRBV6-5,TRBD2,CASYTSVETQYF,TGTGCCAGCTATACTAGCGTGGAGACCCAGTACTTC
TRBJ2-7,.,TRBV28,TRBD1,CASSSRDRAYEQYF,TGTGCCAGCAGTTCCCGGGACAGAGCCTACGAGCAGTACTTC
TRBJ1-1,few,TRBV29-1,.,CSVDRGWNTEAFF,TGCAGCGTTGATCGGGGTTGGAACACTGAAGCTTTCTTT
TRBJ2-3,.,TRBV2,.,CASREGTGSTDTQYF,TGTGCCAGCAGGGAAGGGACGGGAAGCACAGATACGCAGTATTTT
TRBJ1-1,.,TRBV29-1,.,CSALGGRNTEAFF,TGCAGCGCCCTTGGGGGAAGGAACACTGAAGCTTTCTTT
TRBJ2-1,.,TRBV28,TRBD1,CASSSGQEYNEQFF,TGTGCCAGCAGTTCCGGACAGGAGTACAATGAGCAGTTCTTC
TRBJ2-1,.,TRBV4-1,.,CASSQAVSALYNEQFF,TGCGCCAGCAGCCAAGCAGTTTCTGCCCTCTACAATGAGCAGTTCTTC
TRBJ2-1,once,TRBV27,TRBD1,CASSRQGALNEQFF,TGTGCCAGCAGTAGACAGGGGGCCCTCAATGAGCAGTTCTTC
TRBJ2-5,.,TRBV15,.,CATSRVKGAQETQYF,TGTGCCACCAGCAGAGTGAAAGGAGCCCAAGAGACCCAGTACTTC
TRBJ1-2,once,TRBV5-4,TRBD1,CASSTIQGASHYGYTF,TGTGCCAGCAGCACGATACAGGGGGCGAGCCACTATGGCTACACCTTC
TRBJ1-5,.,TRBV30,.,CAWSWGVNQPQHF,TGTGCCTGGAGTTGGGGTGTAAACCAGCCCCAGCATTTT
TRBJ1-2,once,TRBV29-1,.,CSVVNPLTQTDNYGYTF,TGCAGCGTTGTGAATCCTCTGACCCAAACAGATAACTATGGCTACACCTTC
TRBJ2-7,few,TRBV11-2,.,CASSLERVREKQYF,TGTGCCAGCAGCTTAGAAAGGGTCCGGGAGAAGCAGTACTTC
TRBJ2-7,.,TRBV7-2,TRBD2,CASSFGAGGPTEQYF,TGTGCCAGCAGCTTTGGAGCGGGAGGCCCGACCGAGCAGTACTTC